This TCR beta chain was observed in a study of blood T cell repertoires in COVID-19. From germline, CDR1 is SGHRS and CDR2 YFSETQ. V dropped 3 bases and J dropped 2 bases, with 8 bases sitting between them. The CDR3 has 13 residues. Some clones are missing from TCRdb's copy, which holds only in-frame ones; the method was immunoSEQ multiplex PCR. Of about 120,000 clones in the sample, 85% were seen once. Sequencing was carried out using peripheral blood. The receptor's source is an elderly man with acute or convalescent COVID-19. The rearrangement links TRBV5-1 to TRBJ1-1; possibly TRBD1 for D (5 bases). The chain's CDR3 is CASSWDSNTEAFF. CDR3 DNA sequence: TGCGCCAGCAGCTGGGACTCAAACACTGAAGCTTTCTTT.